The source of this T cell receptor beta chain is a study of cytomegalovirus exposure and HLA in healthy donors. Findings of the study overall: As a later analysis showed, several of the most significant clusters appeared to be linked to common viral pathogens. In an earlier analysis, about 87% or about 30%: the productive usage of most TCR beta V segments.

The study ran its PCR with 60 Vbeta and 13 Jbeta primers. Repertoires were generated with immunoSEQ multiplex PCR, while TCRdb's copy carries only in-frame clones and drops some. The sample contains 130,000 to 150,000 clones, 65% to 85% of which appear only once. A remark on this clone: Its specificity is not known.

V dropped 1 base and J dropped 6 bases, with 14 bases sitting between them. CDR1 and CDR2 from the germline V gene are SGHDT and YYEEEE. The CDR3 length is 14 residues. Sequencing was carried out using PBMCs. This TCR was recovered from a male donor in good health and CMV-seronegative. V gene TRBV5-6 combines with J gene TRBJ2-7; D perhaps matches TRBD1 (5 bases). CDR3 sequence: CASSLSLQVGEQYF. The CDR3 region has the DNA TGTGCCAGCAGCTTGAGTTTACAGGTCGGCGAGCAGTACTTC.